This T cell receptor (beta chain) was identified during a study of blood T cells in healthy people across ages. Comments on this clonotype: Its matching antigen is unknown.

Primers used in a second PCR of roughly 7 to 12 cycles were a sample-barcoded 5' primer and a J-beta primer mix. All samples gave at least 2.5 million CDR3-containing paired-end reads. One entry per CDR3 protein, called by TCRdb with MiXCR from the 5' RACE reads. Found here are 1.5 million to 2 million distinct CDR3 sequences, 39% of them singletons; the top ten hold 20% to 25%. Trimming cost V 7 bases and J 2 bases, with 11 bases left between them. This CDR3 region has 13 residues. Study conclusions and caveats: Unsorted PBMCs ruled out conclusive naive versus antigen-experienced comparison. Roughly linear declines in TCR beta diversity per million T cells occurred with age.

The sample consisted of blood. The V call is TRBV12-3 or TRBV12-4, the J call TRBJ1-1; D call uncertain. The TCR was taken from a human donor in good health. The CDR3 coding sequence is TGTGCCAGCACCAAAGGAGTAAACACTGAAGCTTTCTTT. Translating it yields CASTKGVNTEAFF.